The 25 T cell receptor beta chains below come from one sample, sequenced in a study of T-cell memory formation after mild COVID-19. MiXCR, applied by TCRdb to the 5' RACE reads, yields one record per CDR3 protein. This table holds 350,000 to 450,000 distinct CDR3 sequences, 25% to 30% found once. The sequenced material came from PBMCs or a T cell subset sorted from them (not recorded which). The receptors were gathered from an adult woman who had mild COVID-19 (a few samples of this study predate the infection). Cell type and time point are not known.

This sequence joins TRBV30 and TRBJ2-2, with D maybe TRBD2 (5 bases). V lost 2 bases and J 5 bases, leaving 12 bases between the germline ends. The CDR3 totals 14 residues. Per germline, CDR1 GTSNPN and CDR2 SVGIG (reference sequence). The CDR3 DNA follows: TGTGCCTGGAGTCCGGGAAAGCAAACCGGGGAGCTGTTTTTT. It is translated as CAWSPGKQTGELFF.

This chain joins TRBV9 and TRBJ1-4; 7 bases fit TRBD1. The CDR3 runs 20 residues. Trimming at V came to 4 bases and at J to 3 bases, leaving 21 bases not matched to a gene. Germline loops: CDR1 SGDLS, CDR2 YYNGEE. The CDR3 DNA follows: TGTGCCAGCAGCCTATCCCCAAAAGCTTGGGACAGCGGGTCTAATGAAAAACTGTTTTTT. Amino acids: CASSLSPKAWDSGSNEKLFF.

V usage is TRBV7-9 and J usage is TRBJ2-7; TRBD1 matches at 9 bases. V shed 5 bases, J shed 5 bases, and the junction held 13 bases outside the gene matches. The CDR3 runs 16 residues. Per the germline V gene, CDR1 is SEHNR and CDR2 is FQNEAQ (reference sequence). The CDR3 reads CASSDMNRDRDNEQYF. The CDR3 DNA follows: TGTGCCAGCAGCGACATGAACCGGGACAGGGATAACGAGCAGTACTTC.

The chain carries TRBV19 and TRBJ1-6, with 9 nucleotides matching TRBD1. This CDR3 region has 20 residues. The trim removed 4 bases at V and 4 bases at J, leaving 17 bases unmatched. Germline V CDR1 and CDR2: LNHDA, SQIVND (reference sequence). The CDR3 DNA follows: TGTGCCAGTAGTAGTTCAAAGGGACAGGGAAAGCTCGGGTATAATTCACCCCTCCACTTT. Translation gives CASSSSKGQGKLGYNSPLHF.

Only a few counts were recorded for this clonotype. The chain carries TRBV2 and TRBJ2-1; 7 nucleotides align to TRBD2. Unmatched junction bases numbered 10, after V lost 6 bases and J lost 8 bases. The CDR3 loop spans 14 amino acids. CDR1 SNHLY and CDR2 FYNNEI come from the germline V gene. Here the CDR3 reads CASSGLGVTYEQFF. DNA of the CDR3: TGTGCCAGCAGCGGACTAGGAGTTACCTATGAGCAGTTCTTC. Full variable domain (missing parts from reference TRBV2 and TRBJ2-1): EPEVTQTPSHQVTQMGQEVILRCVPISNHLYFYWYRQILGQKVEFLVSFYNNEISEKSEIFDDQFSVERPDGSNFTLKIRSTKLEDSAMYFCASSGLGVTYEQFFGPGTRLTVL.

This clonotype has ten or more counts. This sequence joins TRBV7-2 and TRBJ2-3; possibly TRBD2 for D (5 bases). Germline CDR1 SGHTA, CDR2 FQGNSA. The CDR3 is made up of 18 amino acids. Trimming removed 1 base at V and 0 bases at J, with 17 bases between. CDR3 bases: TGTGCCAGCAGCTTAGGTCGGGGAAGGACGGGTAGCACAGATACGCAGTATTTT. This encodes CASSLGRGRTGSTDTQYF.

The chain couples TRBV7-2 to TRBJ2-7; possible D gene TRBD1, 6 bases. Trimming stripped 2 bases from V and 1 base from J, with 9 bases between. The germline CDR1 and CDR2 sequences are SGHTA and FQGNSA. CDR3 length: 14 amino acids. CDR3 nucleotide sequence: TGTGCCAGCAGCTTACTGGACAGTTCCTACGAGCAGTACTTC. Amino acids: CASSLLDSSYEQYF.

This clonotype was seen only a few times. V is TRBV20-1 and J is TRBJ2-5; 11 positions match TRBD2. The ends lost 4 bases at V and 1 base at J; junction bases unmatched: 5. Per germline, CDR1 DFQATT and CDR2 SNEGSKA (reference sequence). The CDR3 covers 15 residues. The CDR3 spells CSATTSGGRQETQYF. CDR3 sequence (DNA): TGCAGTGCTACCACTAGCGGGGGCCGCCAAGAGACCCAGTACTTC.

The chain recombines TRBV5-1 with TRBJ2-7; 11 bases are a match to TRBD1. Germline V gene data show CDR1 as SGHRS and CDR2 as YFSETQ. The CDR3 contains 15 residues. J lost 3 bases, V lost 1 base, and 3 bases had no gene match. The CDR3 DNA reads TGCGCCAGCAGCTTGACGGGACAGGGGGTCTACGAGCAGTACTTC. The encoded protein is CASSLTGQGVYEQYF.

There are a few counts of this clonotype. The J gene is TRBJ2-1, the V gene TRBV15; unclear D gene. In germline, CDR1 is LNHNV, CDR2 YYDKDF (reference sequence). The CDR3 is 16 amino acids. Trimming removed 3 bases from V and 1 base from J, with 13 bases in between. The CDR3 nucleotides read TGTGCCACCAGCAGCCTCTTGCGAGAGTCCTACAATGAGCAGTTCTTC. It translates to CATSSLLRESYNEQFF.

V gene TRBV7-3 combines with J gene TRBJ2-3; D unclear. Trimming stripped 3 bases from V and 2 bases from J, with 6 bases between. The germline V gene encodes CDR1 SGHTA and CDR2 FQGTGA. The CDR3 runs 13 residues. The CDR3 DNA follows: TGTGCCAGCAGCTTGGAGTACACAGATACGCAGTATTTT. As protein: CASSLEYTDTQYF.

This clonotype was counted a few times. The V call is TRBV7-3, the J call TRBJ2-3; no reliable D call. Per the germline V gene, CDR1 is SGHTA and CDR2 is FQGTGA. The CDR3 is 14 amino acids. V was shortened by 2 bases and J by 0 bases, with 6 bases between the two germline ends. Here the CDR3 DNA reads TGTGCCAGCAGCTTAGTCGGTAGCACAGATACGCAGTATTTT. It encodes CASSLVGSTDTQYF.

This clonotype was detected ten times or more. The chain has TRBV3-1 and TRBJ2-7, with 11 bases that match TRBD2. CDR1 is LGHDT, CDR2 YNNKEL, per germline (reference sequence). The length of the CDR3 is 18 residues. V lost 4 bases to trimming and J lost 4 bases; unmatched junction nucleotides: 15. CDR3 region: CASSPSQVITSGRYEQYF. In DNA form, the CDR3 reads TGTGCCAGCAGCCCGAGCCAGGTGATTACTAGCGGGAGATACGAGCAGTACTTC.

The chain combines TRBV4-3 with TRBJ2-7; 7 bases are shared with TRBD1. J gave up 7 bases and V 1 base, and 7 bases lay outside the gene matches. The CDR3 has 14 amino acids. In germline, CDR1 is LGHNA, CDR2 YSLEER. Here the CDR3 DNA reads TGCGCCAGCAGCCAAGCGACAGCAGGGGGAGAGCAGTACTTC. As protein: CASSQATAGGEQYF.

This chain connects TRBV7-9 to TRBJ2-7, with D unresolved. This CDR3 has 15 amino acids. V dropped 1 base and J dropped 3 bases, with 13 bases sitting between them. Germline V gene data show CDR1 as SEHNR and CDR2 as FQNEAQ (reference sequence). DNA of the CDR3: TGTGCCAGCAGCTTAGGAAAGGGCTGGGGCTACGAGCAGTACTTC. Translation gives CASSLGKGWGYEQYF. Based on the CDR3 plus reference TRBV7-9 and TRBJ2-7, the full variable domain is DTGVSQNPRHKITKRGQNVTFRCDPISEHNRLYWYRQTLGQGPEFLTYFQNEAQLEKSRLLSDRFSAERPKGSFSTLEIQRTEQGDSAMYLCASSLGKGWGYEQYFGPGTRLTVT.

This chain links TRBV6-2 or TRBV6-3 with TRBJ1-5, with D maybe TRBD1 (5 bases). The ends were cut back, 6 bases at V and 4 bases at J, with 16 bases in the middle. Germline lookup yields CDR1 MNHEY and CDR2 SVGEGT. The CDR3 consists of 15 residues. The CDR3 DNA is TGTGCCAGCAGGGGAGACAGATTTTATAATCAGCCCCAGCATTTT. It is translated as CASRGDRFYNQPQHF.

V gene TRBV4-2 combines with J gene TRBJ2-7, with TRBD1 matching over 8 bases. This CDR3 is built from 16 residues. Germline V gene sequence: CDR1 LGHNA, CDR2 YNFKEQ. The ends lost 0 bases at V and 7 bases at J; junction bases unmatched: 11. The CDR3 DNA follows: TGTGCCAGCAGCCAAGAGGCAGGGGGCAGGTCGGGGGAGCAGTACTTC. The encoded protein is CASSQEAGGRSGEQYF.

CDR3 in amino acids: CASSQGRGIYEQYF. Written as DNA, the CDR3 is TGTGCCAGCAGCCAAGGTCGCGGAATCTACGAGCAGTACTTC. V usage is TRBV14 and J usage is TRBJ2-7; D not resolved. This CDR3 comprises 14 residues. V was pared by 1 base and J by 3 bases, with 10 bases between. CDR1 and CDR2 (germline): SGHDN, FVKESK. Combining the CDR3 with reference TRBV14 and TRBJ2-7 gives the whole variable domain EAGVTQFPSHSVIEKGQTVTLRCDPISGHDNLYWYRRVMGKEIKFLLHFVKESKQDESGMPNNRFLAERTGGTYSTLKVQPAELEDSGVYFCASSQGRGIYEQYFGPGTRLTVT.

This clonotype was observed at least ten times. The rearrangement links TRBV19 to TRBJ2-3; 11 nucleotides line up with TRBD2. The CDR3 consists of 15 residues. CDR1 LNHDA and CDR2 SQIVND come from the germline V gene (reference sequence). The DNA of the CDR3 is TGTGCGACAAAAGTGGTAGCGGGAGGGTCCGATACGCAGTATTTT. This encodes CATKVVAGGSDTQYF.

The rearrangement uses TRBV5-1 and TRBJ1-1, with 7 nucleotides matching TRBD1. V gave up 7 bases and J gave up 3 bases; unmatched junction bases: 6. Germline V CDR1 and CDR2: SGHRS, YFSETQ. The CDR3 runs to 13 residues. The CDR3 DNA reads TGCGCCAGCTTCCGCAGGGGGGACACTGAAGCTTTCTTT. It yields the protein CASFRRGDTEAFF.

CDR3 sequence: CASTAHGGLTDTQYF. The CDR3 DNA reads TGTGCCAGCACAGCCCATGGGGGGCTTACAGATACGCAGTATTTT. V gene TRBV12-3 or TRBV12-4 combines with J gene TRBJ2-3; D may match TRBD1 or TRBD2 (6 bases each). V was pared by 7 bases and J by 3 bases, with 17 bases between. The CDR3 extends over 15 amino acids.

The CDR3 is CASQRDRGYQPQHF. The CDR3 region has the DNA TGTGCCAGCCAAAGGGACAGGGGTTATCAGCCCCAGCATTTT. The rearrangement joins TRBV2 to TRBJ1-5, with TRBD1 matching over 10 bases. The CDR3 spans 14 residues. Germline V gives CDR1 SNHLY, CDR2 FYNNEI. Trimming removed 8 bases from V and 5 bases from J; junction bases left unmatched: 6.

The J gene is TRBJ2-2, the V gene TRBV25-1, with TRBD2 identical over 7 bases. The V gene end was trimmed by 0 bases and the J gene end by 4 bases; junction bases not matched to a gene: 8. The CDR3 length is 17 residues. CDR1 is MGHDK, CDR2 SYGVNS, per germline. CDR3 residues: CASSEYIGEGTTGELFF. CDR3 nucleotides: TGTGCCAGCAGTGAATATATTGGGGAGGGAACCACCGGGGAGCTGTTTTTT.

V is TRBV19 and J is TRBJ2-7; D possibly corresponds to TRBD1 (5 bases). Trimming left V 9 bases short and J 2 bases short, with 11 bases between. Germline V CDR1 and CDR2: LNHDA, SQIVND (reference sequence). This CDR3 comprises 12 residues. The CDR3 protein is CASRDSPYEQYF. CDR3 nucleotide sequence: TGTGCCAGCCGTGACAGTCCCTACGAGCAGTACTTC.

The chain has TRBV7-2 and TRBJ1-5; tentative D call: TRBD1 (5 bases). Germline-derived CDR1 and CDR2 are SGHTA and FQGNSA. The V and J ends lost 4 bases and 1 base respectively, with 11 bases between them. The CDR3 is 15 residues long. CDR3 residues: CASSSGGWSNQPQHF. The CDR3 DNA reads as TGTGCCAGCAGCTCGGGGGGTTGGAGCAATCAGCCCCAGCATTTT. Drawing the rest from reference TRBV7-2 and TRBJ1-5, the complete variable domain is GAGVSQSPSNKVTEKGKDVELRCDPISGHTALYWYRQSLGQGLEFLIYFQGNSAPDKSGLPSDRFSAERTGGSVSTLTIQRTQQEDSAVYLCASSSGGWSNQPQHFGDGTRLSIL.